Presented here are 2 T cell receptor beta chains from one specimen sequenced in a study of T cell responses to AZD1222 COVID-19 vaccine. Sequenced by immunoSEQ multiplex PCR; TCRdb stores in-frame clones only, minus some. The sample shows around 170,000 clones, about 91% of them seen only once. The sample consisted of peripheral blood, taken 28 days after the second AZD1222 dose. The receptors here all came from an adult who received the AZD1222 COVID-19 vaccine.

This chain connects TRBV2 to TRBJ2-6; D is undetermined. Germline V gene data show CDR1 as SNHLY and CDR2 as FYNNEI. Trimming removed 6 bases at V and 1 base at J, with 4 bases between. The CDR3 extends over 13 amino acids. CDR3 bases: TGTGCCAGCAGGTTATCTGGGGCCAACGTCCTGACTTTC. This gives the protein CASRLSGANVLTF.

This rearrangement joins TRBV12-3 or TRBV12-4 to TRBJ1-6; D is uncertain. Trimming took 3 bases from V and 8 from J, leaving 8 bases between them. This CDR3 contains 13 residues. The CDR3 nucleotides are TGTGCCAGCAGTTTTGGTCAGGATTCACCCCTCCACTTT. Translated: CASSFGQDSPLHF.